This T cell receptor beta chain was profiled in a study of identical twins. General study results and limits: Recombination models fit unrelated individuals' TCR alpha sharing but underestimated twins'.

The table lists this clonotype with a few counts. Its antigen is currently unknown. The germline CDR1 and CDR2 sequences are SEHNR and FQNEAQ (reference sequence). The CDR3 spans 13 residues. V gave up 5 bases and J gave up 9 bases, with 17 bases separating them. TCRdb re-derived calls from the 5' RACE reads in MiXCR, one entry per CDR3 protein. The sample lists hundreds of thousands of distinct CDR3 sequences, about 9.4% seen once, with approximately 0.89% in the top ten. This same sample was also part of a study on yellow fever vaccine responses in identical twins.

Sequencing used PBMCs. The sequence was collected from a woman in her late teens or twenties in good health. The chain couples TRBV7-9 to TRBJ2-7, with D unresolved. The CDR3 protein is CASSPQHNFGQYF. CDR3 bases: TGTGCCAGCAGCCCCCAGCACAATTTTGGGCAGTACTTC.